The 13 T cell receptor beta chains below were found in one sample sequenced in a study of cytomegalovirus exposure and HLA in healthy donors. 60 Vbeta and 13 Jbeta primers were used in PCR. The method was immunoSEQ multiplex PCR; TCRdb's version includes in-frame clones alone and lacks a portion of them. The sample shows about 200,000 clones, more than 60% of them seen only once. Sequenced: PBMCs. The receptors were sampled from a man in his forties or fifties in good health and CMV-seronegative.

The gene calls are TRBV7-3 and TRBJ2-1; the match to TRBD2 covers 8 bases. This CDR3 spans 18 amino acids. Germline CDR1 reads SGHTA; CDR2 reads FQGTGA. The ends lost 0 bases at V and 0 bases at J; junction bases unmatched: 7. Here the CDR3 DNA reads TGTGCCAGCAGCTTAACAGGGCTAGCGGGCCTCTCCTACAATGAGCAGTTCTTC. It translates to CASSLTGLAGLSYNEQFF.

The chain joins TRBV5-1 to TRBJ1-3; 9 bases agree with TRBD1. J gave up 4 bases and V 0 bases, and 2 bases lay outside the gene matches. This CDR3 comprises 15 residues. Germline assignment: CDR1 SGHRS and CDR2 YFSETQ. The CDR3 nucleotides read TGCGCCAGCAGCTTGGGGGACAGGGAAGGAAACACCATATATTTT. Protein: CASSLGDREGNTIYF.

The chain recombines TRBV7-8 with TRBJ2-2; D call uncertain. CDR1 is SGHVS and CDR2 is FQNEAQ in the germline V gene. Trimming took off 1 base at V and 1 base at J, with 4 bases between the two ends. The CDR3 length is 14 residues. In DNA, the CDR3 is TGTGCCAGCAGCTTAGTACAGAACACCGGGGAGCTGTTTTTT. Translating gives CASSLVQNTGELFF.

The chain employs TRBV28 and TRBJ1-1, with D unclear. The V end was cut by 6 bases, the J end by 4 bases, with 24 bases between. Germline lookup yields CDR1 MDHEN and CDR2 SYDVKM. The CDR3 length is 17 residues. The CDR3 region is CASSETGSVPRGTEAFF. In DNA, the CDR3 is TGTGCCAGCAGCGAGACGGGCAGCGTCCCCCGGGGCACTGAAGCTTTCTTT.

Regarding this clone: The same CDR3 also results from other DNA sequences found in this sample. The rearrangement links TRBV27 to TRBJ2-5; TRBD2 aligns across 11 bases. The DNA matches TRBJ2-7 better at its end, which makes the J call doubtful. Germline CDR1 reads MNHEY; CDR2 reads SMNVEV (reference sequence). The CDR3 runs 15 residues. CDR3 nucleotide sequence: TGTGCCAGCAGTCTCACTAGCGGGAGCTCCTACGAGCAGTACTTC. This sequence encodes CASSLTSGSSYEQYF.

The chain carries TRBV5-4 and TRBJ2-7; TRBD1 matches 7 bases. V was clipped by 3 bases and J by 2 bases; unmatched bases: 5. The CDR3 is 14 amino acids. Germline-derived CDR1 and CDR2 are SGHNT and YYREEE (reference sequence). The CDR3 region has the DNA TGTGCCAGCAGCTCCTCGACAGGGCCCTACGAGCAGTACTTC. Its translation: CASSSSTGPYEQYF.

This clone was counted a single time. Germline is not matched at one junction end, which may reflect a read error. The V gene is TRBV30, the J gene TRBJ1-1, with D unclear. This CDR3 contains 15 residues. Per the germline V gene, CDR1 is GTSNPN and CDR2 is SVGIG (reference sequence). The CDR3 loop reads CARRRSERMNTEAFF. Here the CDR3 DNA reads TGTGCCCGGAGGAGGTCGGAGCGCATGAACACTGAAGCTTTCTTT.

This clone has just a few counts. This chain links TRBV28 with TRBJ2-3; the match to TRBD2 covers 8 bases. Germline assignment: CDR1 MDHEN and CDR2 SYDVKM. The CDR3 is 15 amino acids. J lost 4 bases, V lost 5 bases, and 8 bases had no gene match. DNA of the CDR3: TGTGCCAGCAGTAATAGCGGGAAGGTGTCAGATACGCAGTATTTT. Translation: CASSNSGKVSDTQYF.

CDR3 DNA sequence: TGCGCCAGCAGCTTGGAAGGGGGCGGACAGCCCCAGCATTTT. Translated, it gives CASSLEGGGQPQHF. V is TRBV5-1 and J is TRBJ1-5; TRBD1 matches at 7 bases. Germline V gene sequence: CDR1 SGHRS, CDR2 YFSETQ. This CDR3 region has 14 residues. Germline trimming cut 0 bases from V and 7 bases from J; bases unmatched to any gene: 4.

The V gene is TRBV15, the J gene TRBJ2-1; no definite D call. Trimming pared 1 base from V and 2 bases from J, leaving 6 bases between. The CDR3 totals 14 residues. Looked up from germline, CDR1 is LNHNV and CDR2 is YYDKDF (reference sequence). Written as DNA, the CDR3 is TGTGCCACCAGCAGAGGCGTTACCTACAATGAGCAGTTCTTC. It codes for CATSRGVTYNEQFF.

The rearrangement joins TRBV6-6 to TRBJ2-1; 7 bases line up with TRBD1. CDR1 is MNHNY, CDR2 SVGAGI, per germline (reference sequence). The CDR3 consists of 11 residues. V was clipped by 7 bases and J by 9 bases; unmatched bases: 3. For the CDR3, the DNA is TGTGCCAGCACCCCAGGGGGTGAGCAGTTCTTC. It is translated as CASTPGGEQFF.

This clone was found a few times. This sequence joins TRBV5-4 and TRBJ1-2; D is uncertain. The ends were cut back, 7 bases at V and 4 bases at J, with 17 bases in the middle. CDR3 length: 14 residues. The V gene's germline CDR1 is SGHNT and CDR2 YYREEE (reference sequence). The CDR3 DNA reads as TGTGCCAGCCTCTTTCGGGGAGGGAGCTATGGCTACACCTTC. This sequence encodes CASLFRGGSYGYTF.

V is TRBV19 and J is TRBJ2-7; D remains unclear. Germline V gives CDR1 LNHDA, CDR2 SQIVND (reference sequence). V lost 3 bases and J lost 0, with 12 bases in between. This CDR3 spans 15 amino acids. CDR3 in amino acids: CASSILADPSYEQYF. CDR3 nucleotides: TGTGCCAGTAGTATTTTGGCAGATCCCTCCTACGAGCAGTACTTC.